This T cell receptor beta chain was captured by sequencing in a study of shared clonotypes between healthy human individuals. Study information: Each donor's CD4 naive and CD4 memory cells filled three plates apiece, CD8 naive two, and CD8 memory one.

The assay was carried out at the deep level. Profiling relied on immunoSEQ multiplex PCR, and the TCRdb table lists in-frame clones only, not all of them. The sample has a few million clones; around 95% are singletons. V shed 5 bases and J shed 10 bases, with 11 bases lying between them. The germline V gene encodes CDR1 LGHNT and CDR2 FRNRAP. The CDR3 spans 11 residues. As defined, naive CD8 cells were CD45RO-negative and positively selected for CCR7, with terminally differentiated effector memory CD45RA+ cells excluded. Sequencing used naive CD8+ T cells from PBMCs. The sequence was collected from a man between 18 and 35 years old in good health. Some clones in this sample may be carry-over from other donors' samples. The chain joins TRBV12-5 to TRBJ1-1, with D possibly matching TRBD1 (5 bases). Here the CDR3 DNA reads TGTGCTAGTGGTGGGACCGACCGAGCTTTCTTT. Translation gives CASGGTDRAFF. The full variable domain, completed using reference TRBV12-5 and TRBJ1-1, is DARVTQTPRHKVTEMGQEVTMRCQPILGHNTVFWYRQTMMQGLELLAYFRNRAPLDDSGMPKDRFSAEMPDATLATLKIQPSEPRDSAVYFCASGGTDRAFFGQGTRLTVV.